Presented here are 14 T cell receptor beta chains from one specimen sequenced in a study of OX40 agonist ivuxolimab in advanced cancers. Clones were read by immunoSEQ multiplex PCR, and TCRdb kept only the in-frame ones, dropping some. The table lists 80,000 or so clones, about 93% of them singletons. The sample in question was CD4+ or CD8+ T cells sorted from blood, obtained in a trial of the OX40 agonist ivuxolimab. The source is an adult with an advanced solid tumor such as melanoma, head and neck, liver or kidney cancer.

The CDR3 reads CASSHRSMNTEAFF. DNA for the CDR3: TGCGCCAGCAGCCATAGATCCATGAACACTGAAGCTTTCTTT. The chain carries TRBV4-1 and TRBJ1-1; D is unclear. Germline V lookup: CDR1 MGHRA, CDR2 YSYEKL. V was clipped by 3 bases and J by 0 bases, with 8 bases between them. The CDR3 is 14 residues long.

The gene calls are TRBV27 and TRBJ1-5; 8 bases align to TRBD1. This CDR3 is built from 14 residues. V gave up 5 bases and J gave up 3 bases; unmatched junction bases: 3. Per germline, CDR1 MNHEY and CDR2 SMNVEV (reference sequence). The CDR3 bases are TGTGCCAGCAGTCGACAGGGGAACAATCAGCCCCAGCATTTT. Protein: CASSRQGNNQPQHF.

The chain employs TRBV27 and TRBJ1-1; tentatively, D is TRBD1 (6 bases). Germline assignment: CDR1 MNHEY and CDR2 SMNVEV (reference sequence). The length of the CDR3 is 15 residues. V was shortened by 10 bases and J by 0 bases, with 18 bases between the two germline ends. CDR3 amino acids: CATKDRRALNTEAFF. CDR3 DNA: TGTGCCACCAAGGACAGACGAGCCTTGAACACTGAAGCTTTCTTT.

This chain uses TRBV10-3 with TRBJ2-1; 7 bases line up with TRBD2. The germline gives CDR1 ENHRY, CDR2 SYGVKD. V shed 3 bases and J 8 bases; nucleotides not matched to a gene: 10. The CDR3 has 15 amino acids. CDR3 sequence reads: CAISDSGWAGHEQFF. The CDR3 nucleotides are TGTGCCATCAGTGATAGCGGGTGGGCGGGTCATGAGCAGTTCTTC.

This sequence joins TRBV6-4 and TRBJ2-7, with TRBD2 as a possible D gene (5 bases). V lost 8 bases to trimming and J lost 3 bases, with 5 bases between them. The germline CDR1 and CDR2 sequences are MRHNA and SNTAGT. This CDR3 has 10 amino acids. In DNA, the CDR3 is TGTGCCAGCGCGGGCTACGAGCAGTACTTC. Its translation is CASAGYEQYF.

The chain employs TRBV15 and TRBJ2-3; TRBD1 aligns across 9 bases. The CDR3 contains 16 residues. The germline gives CDR1 LNHNV, CDR2 YYDKDF (reference sequence). V lost 5 bases to trimming and J lost 6 bases; unmatched junction nucleotides: 12. The DNA of the CDR3 is TGTGCCACCAGCCCTCCGGGACAGGGAGGAACGGATACGCAGTATTTT. Amino acid sequence: CATSPPGQGGTDTQYF.

The rearrangement uses TRBV9 and TRBJ1-5; D is uncertain. The CDR3 loop spans 14 amino acids. Trimming stripped 4 bases from V and 0 bases from J, with 8 bases between. In germline, CDR1 is SGDLS, CDR2 YYNGEE. CDR3 residues: CASSYHDSNQPQHF. The CDR3 DNA is TGTGCCAGCAGCTATCACGATAGCAATCAGCCCCAGCATTTT. Full variable domain (remainder filled in from reference TRBV9 and TRBJ1-5): DSGVTQTPKHLITATGQRVTLRCSPRSGDLSVYWYQQSLDQGLQFLIQYYNGEERAKGNILERFSAQQFPDLHSELNLSSLELGDSALYFCASSYHDSNQPQHFGDGTRLSIL.

The V gene is TRBV19, the J gene TRBJ1-1; 9 bases are shared with TRBD1. The V gene end was trimmed by 5 bases and the J gene end by 1 base; junction bases not matched to a gene: 2. This CDR3 spans 14 amino acids. CDR1 is LNHDA and CDR2 is SQIVND in the germline V gene (reference sequence). The CDR3 loop reads CASSLQGANTEAFF. The CDR3 DNA is TGTGCCAGTAGTCTACAGGGGGCGAACACTGAAGCTTTCTTT.

The V call is TRBV6-1, the J call TRBJ2-7, with D unclear. Trimming removed 2 bases at V and 2 bases at J, with 10 bases between. There are 14 residues in the CDR3. Germline CDR1 and CDR2: MNHNS and SASEGT. The CDR3 coding sequence is TGTGCCAGCAGTGAACTGGACCCACCCTACGAGCAGTACTTC. Protein: CASSELDPPYEQYF.

The J gene is TRBJ2-6, the V gene TRBV29-1; D tentatively reads TRBD1 or TRBD2 (5 bases each). Germline assignment: CDR1 SQVTM and CDR2 ANQGSEA. The CDR3 has 14 amino acids. V shed 5 bases and J shed 1 base, with 9 bases lying between them. Here the CDR3 reads CSVTRGSGANVLTF. For the CDR3, the DNA is TGCAGCGTTACTAGGGGATCTGGGGCCAACGTCCTGACTTTC.

The rearrangement links TRBV19 to TRBJ2-7; possibly TRBD1 or TRBD2 for D (6 bases each). The germline V and J ends were trimmed by 6 bases and 4 bases, with 19 bases remaining between them. Germline CDR1 reads LNHDA; CDR2 reads SQIVND (reference sequence). CDR3 length equals 15 residues. As DNA, the CDR3 is TGTGCCAGTAGCGCCTATTGGCAGGGGAGGTACGAGCAGTACTTC. This sequence encodes CASSAYWQGRYEQYF.

The V gene is TRBV11-2, the J gene TRBJ1-1, with D tentatively TRBD1 (6 bases). CDR3 length equals 16 residues. Trimming took off 2 bases at V and 1 base at J, with 14 bases between the two ends. Germline V lookup: CDR1 SGHAT, CDR2 FQNNGV. The CDR3 region is CASSLPGGQQNTEAFF. For the CDR3, the DNA is TGTGCCAGCAGCTTACCCGGTGGACAGCAGAACACTGAAGCTTTCTTT.

The chain couples TRBV4-1 to TRBJ2-5, with a possible D match to TRBD2 (5 bases). Germline V gives CDR1 MGHRA, CDR2 YSYEKL. CDR3 length: 15 residues. Trimming pared 0 bases from V and 2 bases from J, leaving 10 bases between. DNA for the CDR3: TGCGCCAGCAGCCAAGATGAACTAGTTCAAGAGACCCAGTACTTC. It specifies CASSQDELVQETQYF.

The chain carries TRBV7-2 and TRBJ2-7; D gene unclear. V lost 3 bases to trimming and J lost 0 bases, with 15 bases between them. The CDR3 has 16 amino acids. Germline V gene data show CDR1 as SGHTA and CDR2 as FQGNSA. CDR3 residues: CASSFFYSPSSYEQYF. CDR3 nucleotides: TGTGCCAGCAGCTTCTTCTATAGCCCGAGCTCCTACGAGCAGTACTTC.